This T cell receptor beta chain was captured by sequencing in a study of T cell changes during pregnancy in multiple sclerosis (dated by TCRdb to the late 2010s). About the study as a whole: The study examined how the T cell repertoire changed over the course of pregnancy in women with multiple sclerosis.

The library was obtained by the immunoSEQ multiplex PCR assay. TCRdb stores this immuneACCESS table with in-frame sequences only. Part of the clones is absent; in the studies checked, under half of the shortfall reflects unresolved V genes, and no reason is known for the rest. The sample has about 60,000 clones on record, 80% to 95% of them singletons. Over 5% of the sample rests with the top ten. The germline V end is reduced by 2 bases and the J end by 0 bases; junction bases left unmatched: 1. Looking up the germline V gene yields CDR1 LGHNA and CDR2 YSLEER. There are 15 amino acids in the CDR3, from cysteine to phenylalanine inclusive. Here the CDR3 DNA is all that survives: 45 bases in frame from base 1. On this clone itself: The specificity of this receptor is unknown. The sample holds no much larger clone one base away, and base qualities are not on file.

The V and J genes are TRBV4-3 and TRBJ2-1, with 7 middle bases fitting TRBD1. The source was peripheral blood, collected in the third trimester of pregnancy. The TCR originated in a female donor in good health, enrolled as a control in a pregnancy study. This receptor has the CDR3 CASSQQGVSYNEQFF. The DNA sequence is given as TGCGCCAGCAGCCAACAGGGGGTCTCCTACAATGAGCAGTTCTTC.